These T cell receptor beta chains were read from a single sample in a study of response to subunit inactivated influenza vaccine. TCRdb redid the calling of the RT-PCR reads with MiXCR, one entry per CDR3 protein. Among a few hundred thousand distinct CDR3 sequences listed, 12% to 15% were seen once. This sample comprised PBMCs from blood, obtained 12 days after vaccination. The receptors here all came from a man aged 45-60 years who received an inactivated influenza vaccine. Each CDR3 is given with its conserved first and last residue. A D gene is named only where the DNA matches it firmly. Clone size is shown for a subset of rows, as once, few, many or a class of expanded clone.

V: TRBV7-2; D: -; size: -; J: TRBJ2-7; DNA: TGTGCCAGCAGCTTAGTTTCGCGGGATGGGGAGCAGTACTTC; CDR3: CASSLVSRDGEQYF
V: TRBV7-8; D: TRBD2; size: many; J: TRBJ2-3; DNA: TGTGCCAGCAGCTTAGCTAGCGGGAGGGAATCAGATACGCAGTATTTT; CDR3: CASSLASGRESDTQYF
V: TRBV2; D: TRBD1; size: many; J: TRBJ2-2; DNA: TGTGCCAGCACCGGGACAGGGTCCGGGGAGCTGTTTTTT; CDR3: CASTGTGSGELFF
V: TRBV10-3; D: TRBD2; size: -; J: TRBJ2-1; DNA: TGTGCCATCAGTGCGAGCGGGAGTAAAAATGAGCAGTTCTTC; CDR3: CAISASGSKNEQFF
V: TRBV12-3/TRBV12-4; D: TRBD1; size: few; J: TRBJ2-7; DNA: TGTGCCACTGGACAGGATGCCCACGAGCAGTACTTC; CDR3: CATGQDAHEQYF
V: TRBV28; D: TRBD1; size: -; J: TRBJ2-4; DNA: TGTGCCAGCAGTTCCGACAGGGGGATAGCCAAAAACATTCAGTACTTC; CDR3: CASSSDRGIAKNIQYF
V: TRBV5-4; D: TRBD2; size: -; J: TRBJ2-5; DNA: TGTGCCAGCAGCCCGGGACTAGCGGGGGCGCGGGATGCCCAGTACTTC; CDR3: CASSPGLAGARDAQYF
V: TRBV6-2/TRBV6-3; D: -; size: many; J: TRBJ1-5; DNA: TGTGCCAGCAGTTACTCATTCCGGGGCAATCAGCCCCAGCATTTT; CDR3: CASSYSFRGNQPQHF
V: TRBV29-1; D: TRBD2; size: -; J: TRBJ2-1; DNA: TGCAGCGTTGAAGCCGGGACTAGCGGGAGTATCCACAATGAGCAGTTCTTC; CDR3: CSVEAGTSGSIHNEQFF
V: TRBV4-2; D: -; size: -; J: TRBJ2-2; DNA: TGTGCCAGCAGCCTGGGAGACGGGGGCACCGGGGAGCTGTTTTTT; CDR3: CASSLGDGGTGELFF
V: TRBV20-1; D: TRBD2; size: few; J: TRBJ2-7; DNA: TGCAGTGCTTTCTTCGGGGGGGCCAGCTACGAGCAGTACTTC; CDR3: CSAFFGGASYEQYF
V: TRBV20-1; D: -; size: -; J: TRBJ2-3; DNA: TGCAGTGCTAGAGATGGACCAGATACGCAGTATTTT; CDR3: CSARDGPDTQYF
V: TRBV12-3/TRBV12-4; D: -; size: -; J: TRBJ2-7; DNA: TGTGCCAGCAGTTTATCGGGACTCAGATACGAGCAGTACTTC; CDR3: CASSLSGLRYEQYF
V: TRBV28; D: -; size: -; J: TRBJ1-5; DNA: TGTGCCAGCAGTTTACGGACTAATCAGCCCCAGCATTTT; CDR3: CASSLRTNQPQHF
V: TRBV7-8; D: TRBD2; size: -; J: TRBJ2-3; DNA: TGTGCCAGCAGCGCAGCGGGAGCGGAAGATACGCAGTATTTT; CDR3: CASSAAGAEDTQYF
V: TRBV6-5; D: -; size: few; J: TRBJ2-7; DNA: TGTGCCAGCAGTTACTCGATGCGGCCCACCTACGAGCAGTACTTC; CDR3: CASSYSMRPTYEQYF
V: TRBV2; D: TRBD1; size: few; J: TRBJ2-7; DNA: TGTGCCAGCCGCCTGACAGGGGGCTGGTCCTACGAGCAGTACTTC; CDR3: CASRLTGGWSYEQYF
V: TRBV20-1; D: -; size: -; J: TRBJ1-1; DNA: TGCAGTGCTAGAGTCGCCCTCGAGGACACTGAAGCTTTCTTT; CDR3: CSARVALEDTEAFF
V: TRBV28; D: -; size: many; J: TRBJ2-2; DNA: TGTGCCAGCAGTAGCGGCTCCGCGAACACCGGGGAGCTGTTTTTT; CDR3: CASSSGSANTGELFF
V: TRBV7-9; D: TRBD1; size: -; J: TRBJ2-3; DNA: TGTGCCAGCAGCTTAGCGACAGGGCGCACAGATACGCAGTATTTT; CDR3: CASSLATGRTDTQYF
V: TRBV12-3/TRBV12-4; D: -; size: many; J: TRBJ2-1; DNA: TGTGCCAGCCAGCGCCTATACAATGAGCAGTTCTTC; CDR3: CASQRLYNEQFF
V: TRBV4-1; D: -; size: few; J: TRBJ2-1; DNA: TGCGCCAGCAGCCAAGAGAAGGGGGGCTCCTACAATGAGCAGTTCTTC; CDR3: CASSQEKGGSYNEQFF
V: TRBV24-1; D: TRBD2; size: many; J: TRBJ2-1; DNA: TGTGCCACCAGTGATTCTCCCGGGACTAGCGGCTACAATGAGCAGTTCTTC; CDR3: CATSDSPGTSGYNEQFF
V: TRBV12-3/TRBV12-4; D: -; size: -; J: TRBJ1-5; DNA: TGTGCCAGCAGTTTATTTGCACATAGCAATCAGCCCCAGCATTTT; CDR3: CASSLFAHSNQPQHF
V: TRBV5-1; D: TRBD2; size: few; J: TRBJ2-2; DNA: TGCGCCAGCAGCTCCTGGGGTAGCGGGGGTGACACCGGGGAGCTGTTTTTT; CDR3: CASSSWGSGGDTGELFF
V: TRBV13; D: TRBD2; size: -; J: TRBJ2-5; DNA: TGTGCCAGCAGCTTTGGGTGGACTAGGTCGTACCAAGAGACCCAGTACTTC; CDR3: CASSFGWTRSYQETQYF
V: TRBV18; D: -; size: -; J: TRBJ2-7; DNA: TGTGCCAGCTCACCTCAACAGGGAGGCGAGCAGTACTTC; CDR3: CASSPQQGGEQYF
V: TRBV20-1; D: -; size: many; J: TRBJ2-7; DNA: TGCAGTGCTCCGCGACGGGGGCAAACCTACGAGCAGTACTTC; CDR3: CSAPRRGQTYEQYF
V: TRBV7-6; D: -; size: -; J: TRBJ2-1; DNA: TGTGCCAGCAGCGCAGCGGAGCCAGGTCCCAATGAGCAGTTCTTC; CDR3: CASSAAEPGPNEQFF
V: TRBV7-7; D: -; size: few; J: TRBJ2-2; DNA: TGTGCTAGCAGCTTAAGGAGAGGCACCGGGGAGCTGTTTTTT; CDR3: CASSLRRGTGELFF
V: TRBV20-1; D: TRBD2; size: -; J: TRBJ2-3; DNA: TGCAGTGGGGGACTAGCGCGGGGGAGATACACAGATACGCAGTATTTT; CDR3: CSGGLARGRYTDTQYF
V: TRBV6-5; D: -; size: few; J: TRBJ1-1; DNA: TGTGCCAGCAGTTACTCCACGGCTACTGAAGCTTTCTTT; CDR3: CASSYSTATEAFF
V: TRBV4-3; D: -; size: few; J: TRBJ1-2; DNA: TGCGCCAGCAGCCAAGAAGTGAGGAGGTTGGGTCCGGGTGGCTACACCTTC; CDR3: CASSQEVRRLGPGGYTF
V: TRBV29-1; D: -; size: -; J: TRBJ1-5; DNA: TGCAGCGTTGAAGTTGACCTCCGGACCCCCTTTGCCCAGCCCCAGCATTTT; CDR3: CSVEVDLRTPFAQPQHF
V: TRBV6-2/TRBV6-3; D: -; size: -; J: TRBJ2-2; DNA: TGTGCCAGCAGTTTAGTCGGGCACCCCGGGGAGCTGTTTTTT; CDR3: CASSLVGHPGELFF
V: TRBV5-1; D: -; size: -; J: TRBJ1-2; DNA: TGCGCCAGCAGGGCCCCGGAACAGGATCACTATGGCTACACCTTC; CDR3: CASRAPEQDHYGYTF
V: TRBV19; D: -; size: few; J: TRBJ1-3; DNA: TGTGCCAGTAGTATATCCGGAAACACCATATATTTT; CDR3: CASSISGNTIYF